This T cell receptor beta chain stems from a study of T cell repertoires in ileal Crohn's disease. Assay used: immunoSEQ multiplex PCR; TCRdb lists only in-frame clones, some missing. The sample holds under 2,000 clones; around 88% are singletons and the top ten take around 7%. Germline CDR1 and CDR2: KGHSH and LQKENI. J was trimmed by 8 bases and V by 4 bases; bases with no gene match: 14. The CDR3 spans 16 residues. Sample time point: neoterminal ileum biopsy at postoperative endoscopy, about 6 months after surgery. The clonotype comes from an adult with Crohn's disease. V is TRBV18 and J is TRBJ1-1; the match to TRBD1 covers 9 bases. The sequenced material came from ileal tissue. CDR3: CASSRRTGGSSSEAFF. For the CDR3, the DNA is TGTGCCAGCTCACGGCGCACAGGGGGCTCGTCGTCCGAAGCTTTCTTT.